Given below is one T cell receptor beta chain in context. Its specificity is not known. This CDR3 contains 14 residues. Germline V gene sequence: CDR1 MNHNY, CDR2 SVGAGI (reference sequence). Trimming pared 3 bases from V and 4 bases from J, leaving 12 bases between. Profiled with immunoSEQ multiplex PCR; TCRdb holds only in-frame clones, not every one. The table includes tens of thousands of clones, approximately 90% detected once. The sample belongs to a study of graft-versus-host responses after intestinal transplantation. Study overall: Anti-thymocyte globulin induction was given to all recipients, followed by tacrolimus and steroids for around three years. Study-level results: Some patients had graft-donor T cell macrochimerism. In their allografts, the ratios of graft-versus-host to host-versus-graft T cell clones were high.

This receptor was taken from a human donor who received an intestinal transplant. Here the sequenced sample was unstimulated CD8+ T cells sorted from spleen or lymph node cells, taken before intestinal transplant. J is TRBJ1-2 and V is TRBV6-6; no reliable D call. The CDR3 here is CASSYRAVPYGYTF. The CDR3 DNA is TGTGCCAGCAGTTATAGGGCGGTCCCCTATGGCTACACCTTC.